The 13 T cell receptor beta chains listed next were all sequenced from one sample in a study of blood T cell repertoires in COVID-19 (dated by TCRdb to 2019 to 2021). The protocol used for the library was the immunoSEQ multiplex PCR assay. TCRdb holds this immuneACCESS table with in-frame rearrangements only. Some clones are missing; in checked studies, unresolved V genes explain under half, and the rest has no known cause. Present in this sample are hundreds of thousands of clones, approximately 80% of which were seen just once. Roughly 20% of the sample comes from the top ten. The sequenced sample consisted of peripheral blood. These receptors originate from a woman older than 75 with active or convalescent COVID-19.

The J gene is TRBJ1-5, the V gene TRBV6-1; D remains unclear. Trimming removed 2 bases at V and 0 bases at J, with 11 bases between. This CDR3 has 16 amino acids. From germline, CDR1 is MNHNS and CDR2 SASEGT. The CDR3 nucleotides read TGTGCCAGCAGTGAATCCGCAGCGAATAGCAATCAGCCCCAGCATTTT. Amino acids: CASSESAANSNQPQHF.

About this clone: Relative to the germline gene, one junction end is altered; a read error may explain this. The chain joins TRBV18 to TRBJ2-7; possibly TRBD2 for D (5 bases). This CDR3 is built from 12 residues. Germline V gives CDR1 KGHSH, CDR2 LQKENI. CDR3 loop: CASSSDRESNLF. Written as DNA, the CDR3 is TGTGCCAGCTCATCGGACCGGGAATCCAACCTCTTC.

The chain is built from TRBV7-8 and TRBJ2-3, with 10 bases matching TRBD1. Trimming cost V 8 bases and J 6 bases; bases outside gene matches: 8. The V gene's germline CDR1 is SGHVS and CDR2 FQNEAQ. This CDR3 region has 14 residues. CDR3 amino acids: CASGRDRGQDTQYF. For the CDR3, the DNA is TGTGCCAGCGGGAGAGACAGGGGGCAGGATACGCAGTATTTT.

The chain carries TRBV7-2 and TRBJ1-2, with no clear D. This CDR3 comprises 12 residues. The V gene lost 5 bases and the J gene lost 7 bases, with 11 bases spanning the gap. Germline CDR1 and CDR2: SGHTA and FQGNSA. The CDR3 region is CASSISSGGYTF. The CDR3 nucleotides read TGTGCCAGCAGCATTTCTTCAGGTGGCTACACCTTC.

This clone was seen only a few times. The chain links TRBV4-1 to TRBJ1-3, with D uncertain. This CDR3 is 16 amino acids long. Trimming took 0 bases from V and 0 from J, leaving 9 bases between them. The V gene's germline CDR1 is MGHRA and CDR2 YSYEKL. CDR3 DNA sequence: TGCGCCAGCAGCCAAGATATAGCCTACTCTGGAAACACCATATATTTT. Residues: CASSQDIAYSGNTIYF.

The chain has TRBV6-2 or TRBV6-3 and TRBJ2-4, with 13 bases that match TRBD2. CDR3 length: 23 amino acids. The junction had 24 bases not matched to a gene; V was cut back by 6 bases and J by 1 base. Germline values: CDR1 MNHEY, CDR2 SVGEGT. CDR3 bases: TGTGCCAGCAGCCTATACCCTCCGGGACTAGCGGGACTTACCTCCAAGGCCAAAAACATTCAGTACTTC. It codes for CASSLYPPGLAGLTSKAKNIQYF.

The chain combines TRBV5-4 with TRBJ1-2; 11 positions agree with TRBD1. V trimming: 0 bases; J trimming: 5 bases; junction bases outside the gene matches: 6. CDR3 length: 16 residues. The germline gives CDR1 SGHNT, CDR2 YYREEE (reference sequence). CDR3 protein: CASSLEGTGGRYGYTF. CDR3 nucleotides: TGTGCCAGCAGCTTGGAAGGGACAGGGGGAAGGTATGGCTACACCTTC.

A few counts support this clone. V is TRBV9 and J is TRBJ2-2; the D is unclear. The CDR3 totals 14 residues. Germline loops: CDR1 SGDLS, CDR2 YYNGEE. V lost 4 bases and J 0 bases, leaving 7 bases between the germline ends. The CDR3 spells CASSNNPNTGELFF. CDR3 coding DNA: TGTGCCAGCAGCAACAATCCGAACACCGGGGAGCTGTTTTTT.

J is TRBJ2-7 and V is TRBV7-2, with 7 bases lining up with TRBD1. Germline trimming cut 6 bases from V and 2 bases from J; bases unmatched to any gene: 10. This CDR3 comprises 15 residues. CDR1 and CDR2 from the germline V gene are SGHTA and FQGNSA. The CDR3 DNA follows: TGTGCCAGCAGTTGGACAGGAAAAGGAACCTACGAGCAGTACTTC. As protein: CASSWTGKGTYEQYF.

The chain has TRBV20-1 and TRBJ2-1, with a tentative D call TRBD2 (5 bases). The germline V gene encodes CDR1 DFQATT and CDR2 SNEGSKA (reference sequence). Trimming shortened V by 8 bases and J by 6 bases, and 8 bases separated the two germline ends. This CDR3 is built from 10 residues. CDR3: CSHRGNEQFF. CDR3 in DNA: TGCAGTCATCGGGGCAATGAGCAGTTCTTC.

The V gene is TRBV3-1 (or the pseudogene TRBV3-2), the J gene TRBJ2-2, with 12 bases matching TRBD2. In germline, CDR1 is LGHDT, CDR2 YNNKEL (reference sequence). The length of the CDR3 is 15 residues. The J segment lost 5 bases and the V segment lost 4 bases, leaving 2 bases of the junction unmatched. The DNA of the CDR3 is TGTGCCAGCAGCCCTAGCGGGAGGGTAACCGGGGAGCTGTTTTTT. It codes for CASSPSGRVTGELFF.

This chain links TRBV11-2 with TRBJ1-6; D gene ambiguous. Looked up from germline, CDR1 is SGHAT and CDR2 is FQNNGV. Trimming removed 4 bases from V and 6 bases from J, with 16 bases in between. This CDR3 is 16 amino acids long. CDR3 protein: CASSSIPGKPNSPLHF. Written as DNA, the CDR3 is TGTGCCAGCAGCTCCATCCCCGGGAAACCTAATTCACCCCTCCACTTT.

The chain combines TRBV19 with TRBJ2-7; 7 positions agree with TRBD1. V was pared by 5 bases and J by 2 bases, with 9 bases of the junction left unmatched. CDR3 length: 15 amino acids. In germline, CDR1 is LNHDA, CDR2 SQIVND (reference sequence). CDR3 nucleotides: TGTGCCAGTAGTCGAACCGGGACAGCTACCTACGAGCAGTACTTC. Amino acids: CASSRTGTATYEQYF.